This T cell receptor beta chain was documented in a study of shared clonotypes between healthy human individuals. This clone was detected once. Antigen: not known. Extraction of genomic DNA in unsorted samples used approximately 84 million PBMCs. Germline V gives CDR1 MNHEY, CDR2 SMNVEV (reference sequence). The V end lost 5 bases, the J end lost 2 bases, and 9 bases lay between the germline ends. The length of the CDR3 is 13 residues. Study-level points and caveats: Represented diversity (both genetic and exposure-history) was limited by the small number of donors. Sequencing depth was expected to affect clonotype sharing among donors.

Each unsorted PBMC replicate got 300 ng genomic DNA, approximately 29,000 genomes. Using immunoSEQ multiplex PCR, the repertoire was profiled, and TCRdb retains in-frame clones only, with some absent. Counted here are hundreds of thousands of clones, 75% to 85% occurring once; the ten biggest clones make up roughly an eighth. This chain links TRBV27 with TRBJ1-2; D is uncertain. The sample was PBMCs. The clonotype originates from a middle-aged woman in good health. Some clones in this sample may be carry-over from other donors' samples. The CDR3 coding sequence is TGTGCCAGCAGTAAGCTTGGGAACTATGGCTACACCTTC. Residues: CASSKLGNYGYTF.